One T cell receptor beta chain is described in this entry. The data are from a study of graft-versus-host responses after intestinal transplantation. Intraepithelial and lamina propria lymphocytes were released after the graft tissue was processed. This CDR3 contains 13 residues. Germline V gene lookup returns CDR1 ENHRY and CDR2 SYGVKD. V lost 9 bases and J lost 3; bases outside the gene matches: 5. The method was immunoSEQ multiplex PCR; TCRdb's version includes in-frame clones alone and lacks a portion of them. Counted here are 60,000 to 70,000 clones, roughly 89% occurring once; the ten biggest clones make up under 2%.

The clonotype was recovered from a human patient who received an intestinal transplant, so some T cells may come from the graft donor. The specimen comprised ileum tissue, sampled roughly 390 days after transplant. The chain recombines TRBV10-3 with TRBJ2-7; 10 bases are shared with TRBD1. The CDR3, as DNA: TGTGCCATTAGGGACAGGGGAGGCTACGAGCAGTACTTC. Protein: CAIRDRGGYEQYF.